This record looks at one TCR beta chain sequence and its context. Its antigen is currently unknown. This entry is derived from a study of OX40 agonist ivuxolimab in advanced cancers. Study-level results: Clones of CD4+ and CD8+ blood T cells grew by week 6 at doses of 0.1 to 3.0 mg/kg.

A history of autoimmune disease or systemic immunosuppression excluded patients. Germline CDR1 reads LGHNA; CDR2 reads YSLEER. After removal of 1 base from V and 4 bases from J, the junction contained 9 bases not matched to a gene. CDR3 length equals 17 residues. Assay: immunoSEQ multiplex PCR; the TCRdb copy retains only in-frame clones and omits some. The data contain roughly 98,000 clones, roughly 80% of them singletons. The receptor's source is an adult with an advanced solid tumor such as melanoma, head and neck, liver or kidney cancer. The J gene is TRBJ1-5, the V gene TRBV4-3; 8 bases are shared with TRBD1. Sequencing was performed on CD4+ or CD8+ T cells sorted from blood, taken in a trial of the OX40 agonist ivuxolimab. This CDR3 is CASSQAERQGSNQPQHF. As DNA, the CDR3 is TGCGCCAGCAGCCAAGCCGAACGACAGGGGTCGAATCAGCCCCAGCATTTT.